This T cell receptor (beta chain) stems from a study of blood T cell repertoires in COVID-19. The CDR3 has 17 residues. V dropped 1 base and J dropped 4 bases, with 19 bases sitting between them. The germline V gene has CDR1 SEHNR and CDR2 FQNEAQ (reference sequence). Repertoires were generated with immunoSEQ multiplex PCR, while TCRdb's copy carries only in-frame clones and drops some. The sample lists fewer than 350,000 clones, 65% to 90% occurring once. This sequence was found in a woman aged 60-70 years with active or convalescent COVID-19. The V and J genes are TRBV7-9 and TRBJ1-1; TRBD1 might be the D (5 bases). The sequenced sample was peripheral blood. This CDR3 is CASSLVGREVLGTEAFF. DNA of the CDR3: TGTGCCAGCAGCTTAGTCGGCAGGGAGGTGTTGGGCACTGAAGCTTTCTTT.